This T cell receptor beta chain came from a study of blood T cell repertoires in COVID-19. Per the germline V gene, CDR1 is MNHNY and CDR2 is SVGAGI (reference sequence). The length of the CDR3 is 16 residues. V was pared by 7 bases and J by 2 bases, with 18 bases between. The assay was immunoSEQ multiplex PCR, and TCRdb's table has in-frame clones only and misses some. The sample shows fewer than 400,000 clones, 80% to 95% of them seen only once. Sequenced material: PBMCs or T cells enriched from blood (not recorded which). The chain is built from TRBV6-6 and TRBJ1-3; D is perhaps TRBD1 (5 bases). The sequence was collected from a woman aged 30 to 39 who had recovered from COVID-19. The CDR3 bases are TGTGCCAGCACCACGAGAGGAGGGGTAGCTGGAAACACCATATATTTT. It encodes CASTTRGGVAGNTIYF.